This TCR beta chain was profiled in a study of shared T cell receptors in the human thymus. Profiled with immunoSEQ multiplex PCR; TCRdb holds only in-frame clones, not every one. The sample includes 450,000 to 650,000 clones, 75% to 85% seen only once; the top ten take more than 0.01%. With 1 base clipped from V and 5 bases from J, the junction kept 13 bases outside the gene matches. This CDR3 has 17 residues. Germline-derived CDR1 and CDR2 are LGHNA and YSLEER. This same sample was also part of a study on human thymus T cells.

The chain combines TRBV4-3 with TRBJ2-5, with 7 positions matching TRBD2. Sequencing input: thymocytes. The TCR sequence derives from a boy under three years old with a congenital heart defect. The CDR3 bases are TGCGCCAGCAGCCAAGTAGAGGACGGCGGGAGCCTGGAGACCCAGTACTTC. This translates into CASSQVEDGGSLETQYF.